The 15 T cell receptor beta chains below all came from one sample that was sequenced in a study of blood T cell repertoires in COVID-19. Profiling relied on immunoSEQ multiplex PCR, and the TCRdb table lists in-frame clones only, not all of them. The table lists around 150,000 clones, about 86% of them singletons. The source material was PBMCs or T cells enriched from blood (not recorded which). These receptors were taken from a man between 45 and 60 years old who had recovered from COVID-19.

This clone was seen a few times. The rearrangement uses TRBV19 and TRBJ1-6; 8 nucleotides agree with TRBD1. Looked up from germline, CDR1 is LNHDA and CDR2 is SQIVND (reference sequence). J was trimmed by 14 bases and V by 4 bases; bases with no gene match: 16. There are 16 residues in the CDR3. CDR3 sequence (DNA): TGTGCCAGTAGTAGAATAGCCGGACAGGGTGTCGGCGCCCTCCACTTT. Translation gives CASSRIAGQGVGALHF. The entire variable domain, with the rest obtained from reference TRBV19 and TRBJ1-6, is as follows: DGGITQSPKYLFRKEGQNVTLSCEQNLNHDAMYWYRQDPGQGLRLIYYSQIVNDFQKGDIAEGYSVSREKKESFPLTVTSAQKNPTAFYLCASSRIAGQGVGALHFGNGTRLTVT.

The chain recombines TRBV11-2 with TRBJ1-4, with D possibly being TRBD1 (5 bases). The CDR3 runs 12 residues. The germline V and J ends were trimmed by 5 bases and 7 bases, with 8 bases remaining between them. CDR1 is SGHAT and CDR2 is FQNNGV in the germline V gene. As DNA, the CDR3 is TGTGCCAGCAGCCAGGGTTCTGAAAAACTGTTTTTT. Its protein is CASSQGSEKLFF.

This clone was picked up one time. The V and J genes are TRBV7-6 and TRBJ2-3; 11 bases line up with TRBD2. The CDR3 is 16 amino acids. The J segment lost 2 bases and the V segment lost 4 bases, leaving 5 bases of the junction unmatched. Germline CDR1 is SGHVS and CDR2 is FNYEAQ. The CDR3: CASSSRLAGTTDTQYF. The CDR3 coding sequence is TGTGCCAGCAGCTCACGACTAGCGGGGACCACAGATACGCAGTATTTT.

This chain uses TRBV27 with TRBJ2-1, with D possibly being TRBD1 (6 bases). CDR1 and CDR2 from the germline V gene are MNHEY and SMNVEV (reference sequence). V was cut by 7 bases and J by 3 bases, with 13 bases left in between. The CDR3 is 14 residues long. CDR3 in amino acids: CASKEQDSYNEQFF. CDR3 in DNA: TGTGCCAGCAAGGAACAGGACAGCTACAATGAGCAGTTCTTC.

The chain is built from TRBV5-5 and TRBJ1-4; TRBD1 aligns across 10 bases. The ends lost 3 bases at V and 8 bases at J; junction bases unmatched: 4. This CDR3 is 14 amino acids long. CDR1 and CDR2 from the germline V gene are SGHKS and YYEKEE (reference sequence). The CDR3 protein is CASSWDRGGEKLFF. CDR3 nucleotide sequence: TGTGCCAGCAGCTGGGACAGGGGTGGCGAAAAACTGTTTTTT.

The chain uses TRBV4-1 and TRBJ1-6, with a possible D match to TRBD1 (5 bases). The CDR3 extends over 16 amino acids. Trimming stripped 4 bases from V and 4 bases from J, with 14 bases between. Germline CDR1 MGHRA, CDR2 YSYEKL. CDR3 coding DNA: TGCGCCAGCAGCCCCAGCCCCACAGGATATAATTCACCCCTCCACTTT. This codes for CASSPSPTGYNSPLHF.

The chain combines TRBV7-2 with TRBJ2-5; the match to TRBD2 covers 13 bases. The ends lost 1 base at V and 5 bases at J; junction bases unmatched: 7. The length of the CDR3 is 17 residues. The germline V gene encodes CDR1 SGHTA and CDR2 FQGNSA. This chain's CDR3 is CASSLVPGLAGPETQYF. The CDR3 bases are TGTGCCAGCAGCTTAGTTCCGGGACTAGCGGGGCCGGAGACCCAGTACTTC. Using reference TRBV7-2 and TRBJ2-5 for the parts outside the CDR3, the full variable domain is GAGVSQSPSNKVTEKGKDVELRCDPISGHTALYWYRQSLGQGLEFLIYFQGNSAPDKSGLPSDRFSAERTGGSVSTLTIQRTQQEDSAVYLCASSLVPGLAGPETQYFGPGTRLLVL.

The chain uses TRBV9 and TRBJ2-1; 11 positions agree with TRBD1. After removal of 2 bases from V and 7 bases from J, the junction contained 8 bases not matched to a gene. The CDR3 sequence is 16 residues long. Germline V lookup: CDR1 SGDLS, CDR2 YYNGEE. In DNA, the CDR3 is TGTGCCAGCAGCGTGAGCGGGACAGGGGGTTTTAATGAGCAGTTCTTC. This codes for CASSVSGTGGFNEQFF.

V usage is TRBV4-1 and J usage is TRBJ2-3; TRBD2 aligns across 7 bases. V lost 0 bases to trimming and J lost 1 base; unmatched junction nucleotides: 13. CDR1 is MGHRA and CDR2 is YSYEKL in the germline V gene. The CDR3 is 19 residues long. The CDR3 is CASSQDWASGPPRTDTQYF. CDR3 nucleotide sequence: TGCGCCAGCAGCCAAGATTGGGCTAGCGGCCCTCCACGCACAGATACGCAGTATTTT.

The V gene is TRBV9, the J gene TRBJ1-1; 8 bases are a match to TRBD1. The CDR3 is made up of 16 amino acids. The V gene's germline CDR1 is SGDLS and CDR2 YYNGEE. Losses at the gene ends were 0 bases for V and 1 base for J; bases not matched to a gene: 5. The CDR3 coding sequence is TGTGCCAGCAGCGTAGCCTACAGGGGGGAGAACACTGAAGCTTTCTTT. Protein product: CASSVAYRGENTEAFF.

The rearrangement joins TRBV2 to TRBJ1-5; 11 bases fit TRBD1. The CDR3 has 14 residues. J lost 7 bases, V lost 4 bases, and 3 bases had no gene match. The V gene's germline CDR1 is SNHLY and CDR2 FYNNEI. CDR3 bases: TGTGCCAGCAGTGGCCGGGACAGGGGGCAGCCCCAGCATTTT. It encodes CASSGRDRGQPQHF.

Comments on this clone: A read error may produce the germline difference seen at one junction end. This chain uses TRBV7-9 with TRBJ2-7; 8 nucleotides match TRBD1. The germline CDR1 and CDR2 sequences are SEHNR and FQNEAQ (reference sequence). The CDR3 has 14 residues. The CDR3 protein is CASSPGQGSHEQYF. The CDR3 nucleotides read TGTGCCAGCAGCCCCGGACAGGGCTCCCACGAGCAGTACTTC.

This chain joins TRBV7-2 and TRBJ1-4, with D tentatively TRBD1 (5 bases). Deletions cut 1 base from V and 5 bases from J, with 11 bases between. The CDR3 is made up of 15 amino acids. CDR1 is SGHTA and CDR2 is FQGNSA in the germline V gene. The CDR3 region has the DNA TGTGCCAGCAGCTTAGGAATGGGGCAGAATGAAAAACTGTTTTTT. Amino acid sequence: CASSLGMGQNEKLFF.

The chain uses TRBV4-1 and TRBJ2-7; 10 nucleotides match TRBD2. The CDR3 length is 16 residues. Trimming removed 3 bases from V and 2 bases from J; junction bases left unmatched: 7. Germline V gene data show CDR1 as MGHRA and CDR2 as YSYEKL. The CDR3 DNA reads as TGCGCCAGCAGCCAGGCCTCTAGCGGGGGCACCTACGAGCAGTACTTC. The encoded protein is CASSQASSGGTYEQYF.

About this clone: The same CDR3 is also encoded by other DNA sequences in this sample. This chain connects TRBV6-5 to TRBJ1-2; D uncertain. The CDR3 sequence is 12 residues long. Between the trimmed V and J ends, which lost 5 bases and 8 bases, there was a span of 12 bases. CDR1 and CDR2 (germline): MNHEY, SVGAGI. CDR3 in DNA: TGTGCCAGCAGTACCGGAAGCGGAGGCTACACCTTC. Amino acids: CASSTGSGGYTF.